Here is one T cell receptor (beta chain) with its context. The sample is drawn from a study of Ad26.COV2.S vaccination and SARS-CoV-2 variants. V gave up 6 bases and J gave up 3 bases; unmatched junction bases: 11. This CDR3 spans 16 amino acids. Germline lookup yields CDR1 KGHSH and CDR2 LQKENI. As for treatment: 15 to 20 received Ad26.COV2.S at low or high dose, single or two shots; five or six received placebo; per-sample allocation not given. Collection of samples fell on day 63 after the first vaccine or placebo injection. Method: immunoSEQ multiplex PCR; TCRdb's copy keeps in-frame clones and lacks some. The table records over 400,000 clones, approximately 90% of them present only once.

This receptor was identified in a person between 18 and 65 years old who received the Ad26.COV2.S COVID-19 vaccine or a placebo. J is TRBJ2-3 and V is TRBV18, with TRBD2 matching 8 bases. The source was peripheral blood, collected in a trial of Ad26.COV2.S vaccine versus placebo. The CDR3 loop is CASSSLPGGPTDTQYF. CDR3 nucleotides: TGTGCCAGCTCCTCTCTTCCGGGGGGGCCGACAGATACGCAGTATTTT.